The 25 T cell receptor beta chains in this list originate from one sample, sequenced in a study of blood T cells in healthy people across ages. A J-beta primer mix and a sample-barcoded 5' primer were used in a second PCR of roughly 7 to 12 cycles. TCRdb redid the calling of the 5' RACE reads with MiXCR, one entry per CDR3 protein. The sample includes some 1.8 million distinct CDR3 sequences, 39% of them seen just once. Sample: blood. These receptors were taken from a human donor in good health.

This rearrangement joins TRBV5-1 to TRBJ2-4; TRBD2 is a possible D gene (6 bases). The closer fit of TRBJ2-7 to the DNA end suggests the J call may be wrong. Germline V gene sequence: CDR1 SGHRS, CDR2 YFSETQ. The CDR3 totals 15 residues. CDR3 sequence (DNA): TGCGCCAGCAGCTTGGGGGTAGCGGCCCTTTACGAGCAGTACTTC. It is translated as CASSLGVAALYEQYF.

The chain recombines TRBV5-1 with TRBJ2-5, with D possibly being TRBD1 or TRBD2 (5 bases each). Germline V gives CDR1 SGHRS, CDR2 YFSETQ. The V end was cut by 3 bases, the J end by 1 base, with 13 bases between. This CDR3 is built from 15 residues. The CDR3 region is CASSSMPGTQETQYF. The CDR3, as DNA: TGCGCCAGCAGCTCGATGCCAGGGACCCAAGAGACCCAGTACTTC.

This clonotype was observed many times. This sequence joins TRBV20-1 and TRBJ2-5, with 9 bases lining up with TRBD1. Germline V gene sequence: CDR1 DFQATT, CDR2 SNEGSKA (reference sequence). The CDR3 contains 13 residues. V shed 5 bases and J 2 bases; nucleotides not matched to a gene: 3. The CDR3 here is CSAQGQGQETQYF. The CDR3 nucleotides read TGCAGTGCTCAGGGACAGGGACAAGAGACCCAGTACTTC.

The genes are TRBV7-9 and TRBJ1-5; 8 bases are shared with TRBD1. The V gene end was trimmed by 5 bases and the J gene end by 5 bases; junction bases not matched to a gene: 5. In germline, CDR1 is SEHNR, CDR2 FQNEAQ (reference sequence). The CDR3 is 14 residues long. The CDR3 DNA reads TGTGCCAGCAGCCCAGAACAGGGGGATCAGCCCCAGCATTTT. It yields the protein CASSPEQGDQPQHF.

This chain links TRBV7-2 with TRBJ2-7; D unclear. CDR3 size: 15 residues. Germline CDR1 is SGHTA and CDR2 is FQGNSA. Trimming removed 0 bases from V and 1 base from J, with 10 bases in between. CDR3 region: CASSLAWAISYEQYF. The DNA for the CDR3 is TGTGCCAGCAGCTTAGCGTGGGCGATTTCCTACGAGCAGTACTTC.

V and J are TRBV6-5 and TRBJ2-3, with unresolved D. Germline V CDR1 and CDR2: MNHEY, SVGAGI. The CDR3 sequence is 15 residues long. V was pared by 6 bases and J by 2 bases, with 15 bases between. CDR3 region: CASSPPFGITDTQYF. The CDR3 DNA is TGTGCCAGCAGCCCTCCATTCGGAATCACAGATACGCAGTATTTT.

On this clonotype: The junction departs from germline at one end; a sequencing error may be responsible. The rearrangement joins TRBV20-1 to TRBJ2-7; 8 bases map to TRBD2. The CDR3 length is 14 residues. Germline V CDR1 and CDR2: DFQATT, SNEGSKA (reference sequence). The CDR3 bases are TGCAGTGCTGGGACCAGCGGGGGACCCTACGAGCACTACTTC. Protein product: CSAGTSGGPYEHYF.

The J gene is TRBJ2-7, the V gene TRBV5-6, with 7 bases matching TRBD1. The CDR3 covers 16 residues. V lost 4 bases and J lost 2; bases outside the gene matches: 12. In germline, CDR1 is SGHDT, CDR2 YYEEEE. CDR3 sequence: CASSLNTGTVTYEQYF. The CDR3 region has the DNA TGTGCCAGCAGCCTTAACACCGGGACAGTGACCTACGAGCAGTACTTC.

The V call is TRBV29-1, the J call TRBJ1-2, with TRBD1 matching over 7 bases. This CDR3 spans 13 amino acids. V shed 7 bases and J 8 bases; nucleotides not matched to a gene: 13. Germline V gene sequence: CDR1 SQVTM, CDR2 ANQGSEA. The CDR3 spells CSAVGQLERGYTF. The CDR3 DNA reads TGCAGCGCCGTGGGACAGTTGGAGAGAGGCTACACCTTC.

The CDR3 coding sequence is TGTGCCAGCAGCTATGACAGGGGGCCCGCCTGCGAGCAGTACTTC. This codes for CASSYDRGPACEQYF. The rearrangement uses TRBV7-9 and TRBJ2-7; TRBD1 agrees at 10 bases. The CDR3 is made up of 15 amino acids. In germline, CDR1 is SEHNR, CDR2 FQNEAQ (reference sequence). The ends lost 4 bases at V and 6 bases at J; junction bases unmatched: 9.

To note about this clonotype: One junction end disagrees with the germline gene, perhaps due to a read error. The chain recombines TRBV11-3 with TRBJ2-7; 10 bases match TRBD1. Germline lookup yields CDR1 SGHNT and CDR2 YENEEA. The CDR3 runs to 15 residues. CDR3 sequence: CASSPTGTGVYGQYF. In DNA, the CDR3 is TGTGCCAGCAGCCCAACCGGGACAGGGGTATACGGGCAGTACTTC.

The genes are TRBV28 and TRBJ2-2, with unresolved D. This CDR3 contains 13 residues. V was trimmed by 8 bases and J by 6 bases, leaving 13 bases between them. From germline, CDR1 is MDHEN and CDR2 SYDVKM. This chain's CDR3 is CASRIAGAGELFF. The CDR3 region has the DNA TGTGCCAGCCGAATAGCAGGAGCCGGGGAGCTGTTTTTT.

The gene calls are TRBV7-9 and TRBJ2-6; no clear D. V shed 7 bases and J shed 0 bases, with 16 bases lying between them. The CDR3 has 17 residues. Germline V gene lookup returns CDR1 SEHNR and CDR2 FQNEAQ (reference sequence). The CDR3 sequence is CASTLGSQVSGANVLTF. The CDR3 region has the DNA TGTGCCAGCACCTTGGGAAGTCAAGTCTCTGGGGCCAACGTCCTGACTTTC.

The gene calls are TRBV7-9 and TRBJ2-7; D possibly corresponds to TRBD2 (6 bases). V dropped 0 bases and J dropped 4 bases, with 10 bases sitting between them. This CDR3 has 14 residues. Germline values: CDR1 SEHNR, CDR2 FQNEAQ (reference sequence). For the CDR3, the DNA is TGTGCCAGCAGCTTAGCCTCCCGGGAGTACGAGCAGTACTTC. It translates to CASSLASREYEQYF.

The chain recombines TRBV10-3 with TRBJ2-1, with TRBD2 matching 12 bases. The CDR3 is made up of 13 amino acids. The V segment lost 8 bases and the J segment 10 bases; nucleotides outside the gene matches: 6. CDR1 ENHRY and CDR2 SYGVKD come from the germline V gene. CDR3 coding DNA: TGTGCCATCGGCCGACTAGCGGGGGTCGAGCAGTTCTTC. It translates to CAIGRLAGVEQFF.

As to this clonotype: An end of the junction does not agree with germline; a read error may underlie this. This chain links TRBV7-2 with TRBJ2-7; D is uncertain. Germline CDR1 and CDR2: SGHTA and FQGNSA. The CDR3 extends over 14 amino acids. In DNA, the CDR3 is TGTGCCAACAGCTTAATTCTAGGATCCTCCGAGCAGTACTTC. Protein product: CANSLILGSSEQYF. Full variable domain (rest looked up from reference TRBV7-2 and TRBJ2-7): GAGVSQSPSNKVTEKGKDVELRCDPISGHTALYWYRQSLGQGLEFLIYFQGNSAPDKSGLPSDRFSAERTGGSVSTLTIQRTQQEDSAVYLCANSLILGSSEQYFGPGTRLTVT.

This chain joins TRBV13 and TRBJ2-1; D unclear. Per germline, CDR1 PRHDT and CDR2 FYEKMQ (reference sequence). This CDR3 contains 16 residues. Trimming removed 5 bases from V and 0 bases from J, with 14 bases in between. CDR3 region: CASSPVGKSSYNEQFF. DNA for the CDR3: TGTGCCAGCAGCCCCGTCGGAAAGAGCTCCTACAATGAGCAGTTCTTC.

This clonotype appeared a few times. CDR3 nucleotides: TGTGCCAGCTACAGGAAGCCGTCGTACAATGAGCAGTTCTTC. This gives the protein CASYRKPSYNEQFF. The J gene is TRBJ2-1, the V gene TRBV21-1; the D segment call TRBD1 is taken from the table without a DNA check. TRBV21-1 is a documented pseudogene. The CDR3 consists of 14 residues.

The chain combines TRBV4-2 with TRBJ1-5, with D unclear. The length of the CDR3 is 16 residues. Germline V gene data show CDR1 as LGHNA and CDR2 as YNFKEQ. Between the trimmed V and J ends, which lost 0 bases and 0 bases, there was a span of 9 bases. Written as DNA, the CDR3 is TGTGCCAGCAGCCAAGAAGGCAGTCATAGCAATCAGCCCCAGCATTTT. Its translation: CASSQEGSHSNQPQHF.

A remark on this clonotype: One end of the junction fails to match germline, which may point to a read error. The chain has TRBV5-6 and TRBJ1-5, with D tentatively TRBD1 (5 bases). Germline-derived CDR1 and CDR2 are SGHDT and YYEEEE. The CDR3 loop spans 15 amino acids. CDR3 nucleotide sequence: TGTGCCAGCAGCTTGGACAAGGGGTACAATCAGCCCCGGCATTTT. Its protein product is CASSLDKGYNQPRHF.

This clonotype occurred a few times. This chain links TRBV4-3 with TRBJ2-6, with 7 bases matching TRBD1. CDR3 size: 16 residues. The junction had 5 bases not matched to a gene; V was cut back by 3 bases and J by 3 bases. Germline CDR1 is LGHNA and CDR2 is YSLEER. CDR3 region: CASSQGQYGGANVLTF. CDR3 nucleotide sequence: TGCGCCAGCAGCCAGGGACAGTATGGTGGGGCCAACGTCCTGACTTTC.

This clonotype was counted a single time. A much larger clonotype is one base distant, so this may be a read error. This chain joins TRBV25-1 and TRBJ1-1; D gene uncertain. The V gene's germline CDR1 is MGHDK and CDR2 SYGVNS. There are 17 residues in the CDR3. Between the trimmed V and J ends, which lost 1 base and 5 bases, there was a span of 20 bases. CDR3 region: CASSESTRSPLGTEAFF. CDR3 in DNA: TGTGCCAGCAGTGAATCCACGCGGTCACCTCTCGGGACTGAAGCTTTCTTT.

This clonotype showed up just once. The chain combines TRBV12-3 or TRBV12-4 with TRBJ2-4; tentatively, D is TRBD2 (5 bases). V lost 3 bases and J lost 1, with 7 bases in between. The CDR3 contains 14 residues. The CDR3 loop reads CASSFWEAKNIQYF. The CDR3 bases are TGTGCCAGCAGTTTTTGGGAGGCCAAAAACATTCAGTACTTC.

This clonotype was detected only a few times. This chain uses TRBV20-1 with TRBJ2-1; D may be TRBD1 or TRBD2 (6 bases each). V lost 0 bases and J 7 bases, leaving 19 bases between the germline ends. This CDR3 comprises 16 residues. CDR1 and CDR2 (germline): DFQATT, SNEGSKA (reference sequence). The CDR3 sequence is CSARDPWRGNGNEQFF. The CDR3 DNA sequence: TGCAGTGCTAGAGATCCATGGAGGGGGAACGGGAATGAGCAGTTCTTC.

This clonotype turned up a few times. This chain connects TRBV3-1 to TRBJ1-1; TRBD1 is a possible D gene (5 bases). The germline V and J ends were trimmed by 1 base and 6 bases, with 9 bases remaining between them. The CDR3 is made up of 13 amino acids. Germline V lookup: CDR1 LGHDT, CDR2 YNNKEL (reference sequence). CDR3 region: CASSQVRAAEAFF. The CDR3 DNA reads as TGTGCCAGCAGCCAAGTCAGGGCGGCTGAAGCTTTCTTT.